These T cell receptor beta chains were read from a single sample in a study of cytotoxic CD8 clonotypes in ibrutinib-treated CLL. Libraries were prepared by immunoSEQ multiplex PCR; TCRdb keeps only in-frame clonotypes and omits some of them. This repertoire shows under 300,000 clones, approximately 76% found once; its top ten account for around 6%. The material was PBMCs, obtained at disease progression, from a patient treated with ibrutinib. The receptors here all came from a human donor with chronic lymphocytic leukemia. Each CDR3 is given with its conserved first and last residue. The order of the fields is clone size, D gene, V gene, J gene, CDR3 length, CDR3 protein, CDR3 DNA. D genes are given only for firm matches. Clone size is shown for a subset of rows, as once, few, many or a class of expanded clone.

abundance: -
d_gene: TRBD2
v_gene: TRBV5-4
j_gene: TRBJ2-5
len: 16
CDR3aa: CASSFLAGMIQETQYF
CDR3nt: TGTGCCAGCAGCTTCTTAGCGGGGATGATTCAAGAGACCCAGTACTTC

abundance: -
d_gene: TRBD2
v_gene: TRBV19
j_gene: TRBJ2-1
len: 15
CDR3aa: CASSLTSGVYNEQFF
CDR3nt: TGTGCCAGTAGTCTGACTAGCGGGGTTTACAATGAGCAGTTCTTC

abundance: -
d_gene: -
v_gene: TRBV2
j_gene: TRBJ2-7
len: 13
CDR3aa: CASNGDFTYEQYF
CDR3nt: TGTGCCAGCAATGGGGACTTCACCTACGAGCAGTACTTC

abundance: -
d_gene: TRBD2
v_gene: TRBV7-2
j_gene: TRBJ2-7
len: 15
CDR3aa: CASSLEVAGGYEQYF
CDR3nt: TGTGCCAGCAGCTTAGAGGTAGCGGGGGGCTACGAGCAGTACTTC

abundance: -
d_gene: TRBD2
v_gene: TRBV27
j_gene: TRBJ2-1
len: 11
CDR3aa: CASRTSSEQFF
CDR3nt: TGTGCCAGCCGGACTAGCAGCGAGCAGTTCTTC

abundance: -
d_gene: TRBD1
v_gene: TRBV11-2
j_gene: TRBJ1-6
len: 18
CDR3aa: CASRIGVRDRSRDSPLHF
CDR3nt: TGTGCCAGCAGAATAGGCGTGAGGGACAGGAGTCGTGATTCACCCCTCCACTTT

abundance: few
d_gene: -
v_gene: TRBV6-6
j_gene: TRBJ2-6
len: 15
CDR3aa: CATFSGAKGANVLTF
CDR3nt: TGTGCCACCTTCTCCGGAGCGAAGGGGGCCAACGTCCTGACTTTC

abundance: -
d_gene: -
v_gene: TRBV7-8
j_gene: TRBJ2-7
len: 12
CDR3aa: CASSGRVGEQYF
CDR3nt: TGTGCCAGCAGCGGCCGAGTGGGCGAGCAGTACTTC

abundance: once
d_gene: -
v_gene: TRBV9
j_gene: TRBJ1-2
len: 12
CDR3aa: CASRARGRGYTF
CDR3nt: TGTGCCAGCAGGGCCCGGGGTCGTGGCTACACCTTC

abundance: -
d_gene: TRBD1
v_gene: TRBV4-1
j_gene: TRBJ1-5
len: 16
CDR3aa: CASSQVPDRDDQPQHF
CDR3nt: TGCGCCAGCAGCCAAGTCCCTGACAGGGACGACCAGCCCCAGCATTTT

abundance: -
d_gene: -
v_gene: TRBV7-6
j_gene: TRBJ2-7
len: 14
CDR3aa: CASSSSAARNEQYF
CDR3nt: TGTGCCAGCAGCTCAAGCGCCGCGAGGAACGAGCAGTACTTC

abundance: -
d_gene: -
v_gene: TRBV29-1
j_gene: TRBJ2-5
len: 12
CDR3aa: CSAGPTGPPQYF
CDR3nt: TGCAGCGCTGGGCCGACTGGTCCGCCCCAGTACTTC

abundance: -
d_gene: -
v_gene: TRBV6-5
j_gene: TRBJ2-5
len: 15
CDR3aa: CASSGRAFGEETQYF
CDR3nt: TGTGCCAGCAGTGGCCGGGCCTTTGGGGAAGAGACCCAGTACTTC

abundance: -
d_gene: TRBD2
v_gene: TRBV6-5
j_gene: TRBJ2-7
len: 15
CDR3aa: CASRPSGGLSYEQYF
CDR3nt: TGTGCCAGCAGGCCTAGCGGGGGCCTCTCCTACGAGCAGTACTTC

abundance: -
d_gene: -
v_gene: TRBV27
j_gene: TRBJ2-5
len: 14
CDR3aa: CASSLSGNQETQYF
CDR3nt: TGTGCCAGCAGTTTATCTGGGAACCAAGAGACCCAGTACTTC

abundance: -
d_gene: TRBD1
v_gene: TRBV19
j_gene: TRBJ2-7
len: 15
CDR3aa: CASSPDRGQNYEQYF
CDR3nt: TGTGCCAGTAGTCCAGACCGGGGACAGAACTACGAGCAGTACTTC

abundance: -
d_gene: -
v_gene: TRBV7-3
j_gene: TRBJ2-1
len: 12
CDR3aa: CASSPGPGEQFF
CDR3nt: TGTGCCAGCAGCCCGGGCCCAGGAGAGCAGTTCTTC

abundance: -
d_gene: TRBD2
v_gene: TRBV7-2
j_gene: TRBJ2-5
len: 16
CDR3aa: CASSLVAGLALKTQYF
CDR3nt: TGTGCCAGCAGCTTAGTTGCGGGACTAGCTTTGAAGACCCAGTACTTC

abundance: -
d_gene: -
v_gene: TRBV7-9
j_gene: TRBJ2-1
len: 14
CDR3aa: CASSLSDLHNEQFF
CDR3nt: TGTGCCAGCAGCTTATCGGACTTACACAATGAGCAGTTCTTC

abundance: -
d_gene: -
v_gene: TRBV5-1
j_gene: TRBJ2-6
len: 14
CDR3aa: CASTLVSGANVLTF
CDR3nt: TGCGCCAGCACCCTAGTATCTGGGGCCAACGTCCTGACTTTC

abundance: -
d_gene: -
v_gene: TRBV10-3
j_gene: TRBJ1-6
len: 14
CDR3aa: CASAGWSYNSPLHF
CDR3nt: TGTGCCTCCGCGGGATGGAGTTATAATTCACCCCTCCACTTT

abundance: -
d_gene: -
v_gene: TRBV5-6
j_gene: TRBJ2-1
len: 13
CDR3aa: CASSGATYNEQFF
CDR3nt: TGTGCCAGCAGCGGAGCAACCTACAATGAGCAGTTCTTC

abundance: -
d_gene: -
v_gene: TRBV10-3
j_gene: TRBJ2-3
len: 11
CDR3aa: CAITSGDTQYF
CDR3nt: TGTGCCATCACCAGCGGAGATACGCAGTATTTT

abundance: -
d_gene: -
v_gene: TRBV10-1
j_gene: TRBJ2-7
len: 15
CDR3aa: CASSAGGLSSYEQYF
CDR3nt: TGCGCCAGCAGTGCTGGGGGTCTGAGCTCCTACGAGCAGTACTTC

abundance: -
d_gene: TRBD1
v_gene: TRBV6-1
j_gene: TRBJ2-7
len: 15
CDR3aa: CASSPRTGVTYEQYF
CDR3nt: TGTGCCAGCAGTCCGAGGACAGGGGTGACCTACGAGCAGTACTTC

abundance: -
d_gene: TRBD2
v_gene: TRBV28
j_gene: TRBJ2-7
len: 16
CDR3aa: CASSLSLAGTTYEQYF
CDR3nt: TGTGCCAGCAGTTTATCCCTAGCGGGGACCACCTACGAGCAGTACTTC

abundance: -
d_gene: -
v_gene: TRBV11-2
j_gene: TRBJ1-5
len: 15
CDR3aa: CASSSGITAGQPQHF
CDR3nt: TGTGCCAGCAGCTCCGGGATCACGGCGGGGCAGCCCCAGCATTTT

abundance: -
d_gene: TRBD1
v_gene: TRBV6-1
j_gene: TRBJ1-5
len: 13
CDR3aa: CASRTGVNQPQHF
CDR3nt: TGTGCCAGCAGAACAGGGGTCAATCAGCCCCAGCATTTT

abundance: -
d_gene: TRBD1
v_gene: TRBV19
j_gene: TRBJ1-5
len: 20
CDR3aa: CASSIVEKISGTGGNQPQHF
CDR3nt: TGTGCCAGTAGTATTGTGGAGAAGATTTCGGGCACAGGGGGCAATCAGCCCCAGCATTTT

abundance: -
d_gene: -
v_gene: TRBV6-5
j_gene: TRBJ2-2
len: 15
CDR3aa: CASSRRDLLMGELFF
CDR3nt: TGTGCCAGCAGTCGCCGGGACCTACTTATGGGGGAGCTGTTTTTT

abundance: -
d_gene: -
v_gene: TRBV12-5
j_gene: TRBJ2-3
len: 15
CDR3aa: CASGLGSSVQDTQYF
CDR3nt: TGTGCTAGTGGTTTGGGGAGTTCGGTTCAAGATACGCAGTATTTT

abundance: once
d_gene: -
v_gene: TRBV13
j_gene: TRBJ2-3
len: 18
CDR3aa: CASSLEGLTLPRTDTQYF
CDR3nt: TGTGCCAGCAGCTTAGAGGGACTGACTCTCCCTCGCACAGATACGCAGTATTTT

abundance: -
d_gene: TRBD2
v_gene: TRBV6-5
j_gene: TRBJ2-5
len: 15
CDR3aa: CASSSSGRAFETQYF
CDR3nt: TGTGCCAGCAGTTCTAGCGGGAGGGCCTTCGAGACCCAGTACTTC

abundance: -
d_gene: TRBD1
v_gene: TRBV29-1
j_gene: TRBJ2-6
len: 15
CDR3aa: CSVGDRVSGANVLTF
CDR3nt: TGCAGCGTTGGGGACAGGGTGTCTGGGGCCAACGTCCTGACTTTC

abundance: -
d_gene: -
v_gene: TRBV6-1
j_gene: TRBJ1-2
len: 12
CDR3aa: CANHRLLYGYTF
CDR3nt: TGTGCCAACCACAGGTTGCTCTATGGCTACACCTTC

abundance: -
d_gene: TRBD2
v_gene: TRBV5-6
j_gene: TRBJ2-7
len: 15
CDR3aa: CASSLLGGGIYEQYF
CDR3nt: TGTGCCAGCAGCTTGCTCGGCGGGGGGATCTACGAGCAGTACTTC

abundance: -
d_gene: -
v_gene: TRBV2
j_gene: TRBJ1-2
len: 13
CDR3aa: CASSAGVNYGYTF
CDR3nt: TGTGCCAGCAGTGCAGGGGTTAACTATGGCTACACCTTC

abundance: -
d_gene: -
v_gene: TRBV29-1
j_gene: TRBJ2-5
len: 12
CDR3aa: CSVSSSWETQYF
CDR3nt: TGCAGCGTTTCTAGCTCCTGGGAGACCCAGTACTTC

abundance: -
d_gene: -
v_gene: TRBV15
j_gene: TRBJ1-5
len: 15
CDR3aa: CATSLGDYSNQPQHF
CDR3nt: TGTGCCACCAGCCTGGGCGATTATAGCAATCAGCCCCAGCATTTT

abundance: -
d_gene: TRBD1
v_gene: TRBV18
j_gene: TRBJ1-2
len: 15
CDR3aa: CASSPGQGANYGYTF
CDR3nt: TGTGCCAGCTCACCGGGACAGGGGGCGAACTATGGCTACACCTTC

abundance: -
d_gene: TRBD2
v_gene: TRBV19
j_gene: TRBJ2-7
len: 14
CDR3aa: CASSDIAGVGEQYF
CDR3nt: TGTGCCAGTAGTGACATAGCGGGAGTTGGCGAGCAGTACTTC

abundance: once
d_gene: TRBD1
v_gene: TRBV5-1
j_gene: TRBJ1-1
len: 14
CDR3aa: CASSLSGGDTEAFF
CDR3nt: TGCGCCAGCAGCTTGTCAGGGGGAGACACTGAAGCTTTCTTT